This T cell receptor beta chain was captured in a study of Ad26.COV2.S vaccination and SARS-CoV-2 variants. About the study: This donor came from the COV1001 trial of Ad26.COV2.S.

The CDR3 has 17 residues. V dropped 7 bases and J dropped 2; count of bases not matched to a gene: 10. CDR1 MGHDK and CDR2 SYGVNS come from the germline V gene. Treatment meaning: 19 received Ad26.COV2.S at low or high dose, single or two shots; 5 received placebo; per-sample allocation not given. Day 63 after the first vaccine or placebo injection was the time point for sampling. The vaccine antigen was prefusion-stabilized Wuhan SARS-CoV-2 spike. Broader study findings: Vaccine recipients surpassed placebo recipients in spike-specific TCR breadth.

Using immunoSEQ multiplex PCR, the repertoire was profiled, and TCRdb retains in-frame clones only, with some absent. Among some 250,000 clones listed, roughly 88% were seen once. Comment on this clone: Antigen: not known.

The chain joins TRBV25-1 to TRBJ2-1, with 11 bases fitting TRBD2. The source is a person aged 18 to 65 who received the Ad26.COV2.S COVID-19 vaccine or a placebo. The source was peripheral blood, collected in a trial of Ad26.COV2.S vaccine versus placebo. The CDR3 here is CASKGTLAGGPYNEQFF. CDR3 sequence (DNA): TGTGCCAGCAAAGGTACCCTAGCGGGGGGCCCCTACAATGAGCAGTTCTTC. The full variable domain, rest sourced from reference TRBV25-1 and TRBJ2-1, is EADIYQTPRYLVIGTGKKITLECSQTMGHDKMYWYQQDPGMELHLIHYSYGVNSTEKGDLSSESTVSRIRTEHFPLTLESARPSHTSQYLCASKGTLAGGPYNEQFFGPGTRLTVL.